One and the same sample provided the 29 T cell receptor beta chains below, sequenced in a study of T cells in Graves' hyperthyroidism and ophthalmopathy. Amplified regions were TCR beta CDR3 sequences from RNA transcripts. First-round RT-PCR with HTBI primers amplified the TCR CDR3 region. TCRdb called the multiplex PCR reads again in MiXCR, with one record for every CDR3 protein. The profile shows hundreds of thousands of distinct CDR3 sequences, approximately 14% of them singletons. The sample taken for sequencing was blood. These receptors all come from a woman younger than 30 with Graves' hyperthyroidism.

This clonotype showed up many times. The rearrangement links TRBV12-3 or TRBV12-4 to TRBJ2-5, with D possibly being TRBD2 (5 bases). The germline V and J ends were trimmed by 5 bases and 1 base, with 11 bases remaining between them. The CDR3 covers 14 residues. The CDR3 DNA reads as TGTGCCAGCAGTATTACGGGATTCCAAGAGACCCAGTACTTC. Translated: CASSITGFQETQYF.

This clonotype showed up just a few times. The chain couples TRBV6-2 or TRBV6-3 to TRBJ2-2, with D possibly matching TRBD2 (7 bases). Germline loops: CDR1 MNHEY, CDR2 SVGEGT. V was cut by 8 bases and J by 1 base, with 17 bases left in between. This CDR3 contains 16 residues. DNA of the CDR3: TGTGCCAGCGCACGCCAGGGGAGGGGGAACACCGGGGAGCTGTTTTTT. This encodes CASARQGRGNTGELFF.

In its sample, this clonotype was seen many times. V is TRBV7-3 and J is TRBJ2-3, with TRBD2 matching over 7 bases. This CDR3 spans 14 amino acids. V shed 2 bases, J shed 5 bases, and the junction held 4 bases outside the gene matches. The V gene's germline CDR1 is SGHTA and CDR2 FQGTGA. The DNA of the CDR3 is TGTGCCAGCAGCTTAGGCGGGGGAATAGATACGCAGTATTTT. This codes for CASSLGGGIDTQYF.

This clonotype was seen many times. The chain employs TRBV12-3 or TRBV12-4 and TRBJ1-2; TRBD1 matches at 10 bases. J was trimmed by 3 bases and V by 7 bases; bases with no gene match: 5. This CDR3 comprises 14 residues. The CDR3 region is CASIRDRGDYGYTF. In nucleotides, the CDR3 is TGTGCCAGCATCCGGGACAGGGGTGACTATGGCTACACCTTC.

This clonotype was observed many times. The V call is TRBV29-1, the J call TRBJ1-1, with 12 bases fitting TRBD1. Per germline, CDR1 SQVTM and CDR2 ANQGSEA. CDR3 size: 13 residues. V lost 6 bases and J lost 5; bases outside the gene matches: 4. The CDR3 DNA reads as TGCAGCGTCGGGGACAGGGGGCGGACTGAAGCTTTCTTT. Encoded protein: CSVGDRGRTEAFF.

This clonotype was picked up a small number of times. The chain is built from TRBV7-3 and TRBJ2-7; TRBD2 aligns across 13 bases. Trimming cost V 5 bases and J 1 base; bases outside gene matches: 2. The CDR3 extends over 15 amino acids. CDR1 SGHTA and CDR2 FQGTGA come from the germline V gene. DNA for the CDR3: TGTGCCAGCAGCCGGACTAGCGGGAGATCCTACGAGCAGTACTTC. This encodes CASSRTSGRSYEQYF.

This clonotype was counted many times. The chain recombines TRBV6-1 with TRBJ1-1; D remains unclear. Germline lookup yields CDR1 MNHNS and CDR2 SASEGT. The CDR3 length is 14 residues. The ends were cut back, 6 bases at V and 1 base at J, with 12 bases in the middle. This CDR3 is CASRYWTENTEAFF. CDR3 nucleotide sequence: TGTGCCAGCAGATATTGGACGGAGAACACTGAAGCTTTCTTT.

As DNA, the CDR3 is TGTGCCAGCAATTTGAGATTCACCGGGGAGCTGTTTTTT. Translation: CASNLRFTGELFF. The chain employs TRBV9 and TRBJ2-2, with no clear D. In germline, CDR1 is SGDLS, CDR2 YYNGEE. This CDR3 has 13 amino acids. The V end was cut by 6 bases, the J end by 4 bases, with 10 bases between.

The chain carries TRBV28 and TRBJ2-1; D is undetermined. Trimming left V 6 bases short and J 5 bases short, with 5 bases between. The CDR3 consists of 11 residues. CDR1 MDHEN and CDR2 SYDVKM come from the germline V gene. The CDR3 is CASRSNNEQFF. The DNA for the CDR3 is TGTGCCAGCAGGAGCAACAATGAGCAGTTCTTC.

This chain uses TRBV9 with TRBJ1-6, with a weak D call TRBD1 (6 bases). Between the trimmed V and J ends, which lost 7 bases and 6 bases, there was a span of 14 bases. Germline CDR1 reads SGDLS; CDR2 reads YYNGEE. This CDR3 contains 14 residues. CDR3 nucleotides: TGTGCCAGCGACCCACAGGGCAGTAATTCACCCCTCCACTTT. Translating gives CASDPQGSNSPLHF.

V is TRBV19 and J is TRBJ2-4, with D possibly TRBD1 on 7 matching bases. Trimming removed 5 bases at V and 3 bases at J, with 17 bases between. The germline V gene has CDR1 LNHDA and CDR2 SQIVND (reference sequence). There are 16 residues in the CDR3. The CDR3 coding sequence is TGTGCCAGTAGTCCCGGGGGACAGCAAAACAAAAACATTCAGTACTTC. It translates to CASSPGGQQNKNIQYF. Full variable domain (remainder filled in from reference TRBV19 and TRBJ2-4): DGGITQSPKYLFRKEGQNVTLSCEQNLNHDAMYWYRQDPGQGLRLIYYSQIVNDFQKGDIAEGYSVSREKKESFPLTVTSAQKNPTAFYLCASSPGGQQNKNIQYFGAGTRLSVL.

In the case of this clonotype: Given a much more abundant clone one base away, this may be a read error. This is likely a read error, given that the CDR3 carries no conserved phenylalanine or tryptophan at its end. CDR3 protein: CASSQGLSSRTEQYL. The CDR3 DNA follows: TGTGCCAGCAGCCAAGGCCTGTCCAGTAGAACCGAGCAGTACCTC. The rearrangement links TRBV4-2 to TRBJ2-7; no reliable D call. In germline, CDR1 is LGHNA, CDR2 YNFKEQ. This CDR3 is 15 amino acids long. V lost 1 base and J 6 bases, leaving 16 bases between the germline ends.

This clonotype was seen ten or more times. The chain recombines TRBV29-1 with TRBJ2-5, with D possibly TRBD2 on 6 matching bases. CDR1 is SQVTM, CDR2 ANQGSEA, per germline. The germline V and J ends were trimmed by 8 bases and 1 base, with 11 bases remaining between them. The CDR3 is 12 residues long. CDR3 in DNA: TGCAGCCACCTCGGGGGCCAAGAGACCCAGTACTTC. Its protein product is CSHLGGQETQYF.

The chain links TRBV14 to TRBJ2-2, with D tentatively TRBD1 (5 bases). This CDR3 contains 15 residues. Trimming shortened V by 1 base and J by 5 bases, and 11 bases separated the two germline ends. Germline V CDR1 and CDR2: SGHDN, FVKESK. The CDR3 reads CASSQVGRDTGELFF. CDR3 DNA: TGTGCCAGCAGCCAAGTCGGCAGGGATACCGGGGAGCTGTTTTTT.

This clonotype was detected many times. The V and J genes are TRBV24-1 and TRBJ1-2; D is ambiguous. V lost 7 bases to trimming and J lost 3 bases, with 11 bases between them. Germline V lookup: CDR1 KGHDR, CDR2 SFDVKD. This CDR3 has 13 residues. The CDR3 loop reads CATSAGGDYGYTF. CDR3 DNA: TGTGCCACCAGCGCCGGAGGTGACTATGGCTACACCTTC.

This chain connects TRBV6-1 to TRBJ1-2; TRBD1 is a possible D gene (6 bases). The CDR3 has 13 amino acids. Germline V gene sequence: CDR1 MNHNS, CDR2 SASEGT. Trimming took off 6 bases at V and 5 bases at J, with 13 bases between the two ends. The CDR3 is CASSPTGIYGYTF. Written as DNA, the CDR3 is TGTGCCAGCAGCCCGACAGGAATATATGGCTACACCTTC.

Here the CDR3 DNA reads TGCGCCAGCAGTCTCGACAGGGGGCCTGGAAACACCATATATTTT. This encodes CASSLDRGPGNTIYF. The rearrangement links TRBV5-1 to TRBJ1-3, with 10 bases matching TRBD1. The length of the CDR3 is 15 residues. Germline trimming cut 5 bases from V and 2 bases from J; bases unmatched to any gene: 4. The V gene's germline CDR1 is SGHRS and CDR2 YFSETQ. Looking up the rest from reference TRBV5-1 and TRBJ1-3 gives the full variable domain: KAGVTQTPRYLIKTRGQQVTLSCSPISGHRSVSWYQQTPGQGLQFLFEYFSETQRNKGNFPGRFSGRQFSNSRSEMNVSTLELGDSALYLCASSLDRGPGNTIYFGEGSWLTVV.

At least ten counts were recorded for this clonotype. The chain has TRBV27 and TRBJ1-4; D call uncertain. Germline V gene sequence: CDR1 MNHEY, CDR2 SMNVEV (reference sequence). Trimming shortened V by 6 bases and J by 0 bases, and 20 bases separated the two germline ends. CDR3 length equals 18 residues. The CDR3 here is CASSRWGTGRATNEKLFF. The DNA of the CDR3 is TGTGCCAGCAGCCGGTGGGGAACTGGTCGGGCAACTAATGAAAAACTGTTTTTT.

This clonotype was recorded a few times. The rearrangement uses TRBV6-2 or TRBV6-3 and TRBJ1-2, with 7 bases that match TRBD1. The germline CDR1 and CDR2 sequences are MNHEY and SVGEGT. This CDR3 comprises 15 residues. The V gene end was trimmed by 5 bases and the J gene end by 4 bases; junction bases not matched to a gene: 10. The CDR3 loop is CASSPPSTGLYGYTF. The CDR3, as DNA: TGTGCCAGCAGTCCCCCATCGACAGGGCTCTATGGCTACACCTTC.

This clonotype occurred many times. In DNA form, the CDR3 reads TGTGCCAGCAGCTTTAGCGGGGAGCGCACAGATACGCAGTATTTT. This encodes CASSFSGERTDTQYF. The V gene is TRBV7-2, the J gene TRBJ2-3, with 8 bases fitting TRBD2. Germline CDR1 and CDR2: SGHTA and FQGNSA. This CDR3 spans 15 amino acids. Trimming cost V 3 bases and J 1 base; bases outside gene matches: 3.

The chain carries TRBV7-3 and TRBJ1-1; D gene ambiguous. Trimming shortened V by 4 bases and J by 4 bases, and 10 bases separated the two germline ends. CDR1 SGHTA and CDR2 FQGTGA come from the germline V gene. The CDR3 is made up of 13 amino acids. As DNA, the CDR3 is TGTGCCAGCAGCTCAAACCGGGGCACTGAAGCTTTCTTT. Residues: CASSSNRGTEAFF.

This clonotype was found many times. V is TRBV12-3 or TRBV12-4 and J is TRBJ1-5; D gene ambiguous. This CDR3 has 12 amino acids. Trimming stripped 4 bases from V and 6 bases from J, with 7 bases between. The CDR3 DNA reads TGTGCCAGCAGTTCCCGACCTCAGCCCCAGCATTTT. It yields the protein CASSSRPQPQHF.

This clonotype was counted between two and nine times. The chain employs TRBV12-3 or TRBV12-4 and TRBJ2-7, with 11 bases identical to TRBD2. V lost 6 bases, J lost 6 bases, and 10 bases stayed unmatched. This CDR3 is built from 15 residues. The CDR3 DNA sequence: TGTGCCAGCAGGAGTAGCGGGAGGGCTGGGGGCGAGCAGTACTTC. It specifies CASRSSGRAGGEQYF.

This rearrangement joins TRBV3-1 to TRBJ2-3, with a possible D match to TRBD1 (6 bases). This CDR3 comprises 13 residues. V lost 3 bases and J lost 3, with 7 bases in between. Per the germline V gene, CDR1 is LGHDT and CDR2 is YNNKEL (reference sequence). The CDR3 DNA reads as TGTGCCAGCAGCCACCAGGGGACAGATACGCAGTATTTT. It translates to CASSHQGTDTQYF.

This clonotype was seen only a few times. Being one base from a much bigger clone, this may be a read error. J is TRBJ1-1 and V is TRBV20-1; D uncertain. The CDR3 is 14 residues long. Germline CDR1 DFQATT, CDR2 SNEGSKA (reference sequence). The ends were cut back, 6 bases at V and 0 bases at J, with 14 bases in the middle. The CDR3 region is CSATSTEVNTEAFF. The CDR3 coding sequence is TGCAGTGCCACCTCAACGGAAGTGAACACTGAAGCTTTCTTT.

This clonotype has just a few counts. The genes are TRBV11-2 and TRBJ1-1; tentatively, D is TRBD1 (5 bases). This CDR3 contains 15 residues. CDR1 is SGHAT and CDR2 is FQNNGV in the germline V gene. V was pared by 3 bases and J by 7 bases, with 18 bases between. The CDR3 reads CASSFRLGDQGEAFF. For the CDR3, the DNA is TGTGCCAGCAGCTTTCGATTGGGGGACCAGGGTGAAGCTTTCTTT.

This clonotype was detected ten times or more. V usage is TRBV11-2 and J usage is TRBJ2-1; 8 bases are shared with TRBD1. The CDR3 contains 13 residues. The V gene end was trimmed by 3 bases and the J gene end by 6 bases; junction bases not matched to a gene: 1. Germline V gives CDR1 SGHAT, CDR2 FQNNGV. CDR3 sequence (DNA): TGTGCCAGCAGCTTCACAGGGGGCAATGAGCAGTTCTTC. This sequence encodes CASSFTGGNEQFF.

This clonotype has a count of ten or more. V and J are TRBV11-3 and TRBJ1-1; no clear D gene. The CDR3 is made up of 13 amino acids. The V and J ends lost 1 base and 4 bases respectively, with 7 bases between them. From germline, CDR1 is SGHNT and CDR2 YENEEA. The CDR3 protein is CASSLAGFTEAFF. CDR3 DNA sequence: TGTGCCAGCAGCTTAGCAGGATTCACTGAAGCTTTCTTT. Supplemented by reference TRBV11-3 and TRBJ1-1, the full variable domain reads EAGVVQSPRYKIIEKKQPVAFWCNPISGHNTLYWYLQNLGQGPELLIRYENEEAVDDSQLPKDRFSAERLKGVDSTLKIQPAELGDSAVYLCASSLAGFTEAFFGQGTRLTVV.

The rearrangement joins TRBV27 to TRBJ1-3; D is possibly TRBD1 (5 bases). Trimming cost V 1 base and J 2 bases, with 9 bases left between them. In germline, CDR1 is MNHEY, CDR2 SMNVEV (reference sequence). The CDR3 contains 15 residues. CDR3 coding DNA: TGTGCCAGCAGTTTATGGGCAGGGCCTGGAAACACCATATATTTT. This translates into CASSLWAGPGNTIYF.